This is a list of T cell receptor beta chains from one sample in a study of cytomegalovirus exposure and HLA in healthy donors. TCRdb's copy holds only in-frame clones and misses some; the assay was immunoSEQ multiplex PCR. The repertoire includes roughly 160,000 clones, approximately 80% of them detected once, and around 2.3% sits in the top ten. Source material: PBMCs. These receptors were collected from a man in his fifties or sixties in good health and CMV-seropositive. CDR3s include the opening cysteine and the closing phenylalanine or tryptophan. D genes are given only for firm matches. For some rows the clone size is stated as once, few or many, or as a class when expanded; others skip it.

.	TRBV5-6	.	15	TRBJ2-7	TGTGCCAGCAGCTTGGGCGGAAGGAGCTCCTACGAGCAGTACTTC	CASSLGGRSSYEQYF
TRBD1	TRBV6-5	few	15	TRBJ1-4	TGTGCCAGCAGTTTCAGACAGGGGGCTTATGAAAAACTGTTTTTT	CASSFRQGAYEKLFF
.	TRBV2	few	14	TRBJ1-4	TGTGCCAGCAGTGGCCGGGACACCGATGAAAAACTGTTTTTT	CASSGRDTDEKLFF
.	TRBV5-6	.	15	TRBJ2-5	TGTGCCAGCAGCCATTTCAACAGGGATGCGGAGACCCAGTACTTC	CASSHFNRDAETQYF
TRBD1	TRBV9	.	15	TRBJ2-7	TGTGCCAGCAGCCCCCGGACAGGGCGGTCCTACGAGCAGTACTTC	CASSPRTGRSYEQYF
.	TRBV2	.	14	TRBJ1-1	TGTGCCAGCGGGAAGGACAGTATGAACACTGAAGCTTTCTTT	CASGKDSMNTEAFF
.	TRBV4-3	once	16	TRBJ1-4	TGCGCCAGCAGCCCGTATCAGGGTGCGGCTAATGAAAAACTGTTTTTT	CASSPYQGAANEKLFF
TRBD1	TRBV18	.	14	TRBJ1-2	TGTGCCAGCTCACCCGAGGGGGCACACTATGGCTACACCTTC	CASSPEGAHYGYTF
.	TRBV19	.	14	TRBJ1-1	TGTGCCAGTAGTATCGGCGGGGGTGGTACTGAAGCTTTCTTT	CASSIGGGGTEAFF
.	TRBV2	.	16	TRBJ2-5	TGTGCCAGCAGTGAAGCGGCGGCGTCCCTCCGGGAGACCCAGTACTTC	CASSEAAASLRETQYF
TRBD2	TRBV14	.	15	TRBJ2-7	TGTGCCAGCAGCCAAAGCGGGACTCCCGTTTACGAGCAGTACTTC	CASSQSGTPVYEQYF
TRBD2	TRBV19	.	17	TRBJ2-5	TGTGCCAGTAGTCCCGGGACTAGCGGCCTTGGGCGAGAGACCCAGTACTTC	CASSPGTSGLGRETQYF
TRBD1	TRBV6-5	.	15	TRBJ2-1	TGTGCCAGCAGTAACTCCGACAGGGGGTCTACTGAGCAGTTCTTC	CASSNSDRGSTEQFF
TRBD1	TRBV6-1	few	15	TRBJ1-1	TGTGCCAGCAACGCTTTCACAGGGGGCGGAACTGAAGCTTTCTTT	CASNAFTGGGTEAFF
.	TRBV19	.	15	TRBJ2-5	TGTGCCAGTAGTATAGTAGGAGGGTTTTTGGAGACCCAGTACTTC	CASSIVGGFLETQYF
.	TRBV18	few	15	TRBJ1-2	TGTGCCAGCTCACCACAAAAGGACAGTTCCTATGGCTACACCTTC	CASSPQKDSSYGYTF
TRBD2	TRBV4-2	.	15	TRBJ2-2	TGTGCCAGCAGCCACGGGACTAGTGACACCGGGGAGCTGTTTTTT	CASSHGTSDTGELFF
.	TRBV9	.	14	TRBJ2-3	TGTGCCAGCAGCGTTCCTAGTCATTCAGATACGCAGTATTTT	CASSVPSHSDTQYF
TRBD2	TRBV7-8	.	15	TRBJ2-1	TGTGCCAGCAGCGGGCGACTAGCCGCCTACAATGAGCAGTTCTTC	CASSGRLAAYNEQFF
TRBD1	TRBV7-2	.	18	TRBJ1-2	TGTGCCAGCAGCTTAGCAGGGACAGGGGGCATGGCTAACTATGGCTACACCTTC	CASSLAGTGGMANYGYTF
TRBD1	TRBV9	.	16	TRBJ2-3	TGTGCCAGCAGCGGGGGACAGGGGGGGATCACAGATACGCAGTATTTT	CASSGGQGGITDTQYF
TRBD1	TRBV7-2	.	13	TRBJ1-2	TGTGCCAGCAGCTCGGACAGGGGGGTTGGCTACACCTTC	CASSSDRGVGYTF
.	TRBV6-1	.	13	TRBJ2-5	TGTGCCAGCCTAGTATTGGACCAAGAGACCCAGTACTTC	CASLVLDQETQYF
TRBD1	TRBV4-3	.	16	TRBJ1-4	TGCGCCAGCAGCCAAGACGGACAGGGAATTAATGAAAAACTGTTTTTT	CASSQDGQGINEKLFF
.	TRBV7-3	.	13	TRBJ1-4	TGTGCCAGCAGCCTTGACAGGAATGAAAAACTGTTTTTT	CASSLDRNEKLFF
TRBD1	TRBV29-1	.	13	TRBJ2-7	TGCAGCGTCGAACGGGACAGCCCCTACGAGCAGTACTTC	CSVERDSPYEQYF
.	TRBV7-2	.	13	TRBJ1-2	TGTGCCAGCAGCTCCAGGGTGGTGGGTGGCTACACCTTC	CASSSRVVGGYTF
TRBD1	TRBV25-1	.	14	TRBJ1-2	TGTGCCAGCAGGACAGGGGGCGCGGTAGGAGGCTACACCTTC	CASRTGGAVGGYTF
.	TRBV9	.	15	TRBJ2-2	TGTGCCAGCAGCGTAGGGACTGGATTCACCGGGGAGCTGTTTTTT	CASSVGTGFTGELFF
TRBD1	TRBV7-9	.	15	TRBJ2-7	TGTGCCAGCAGCTGGGGACAGGGAAAATTCTACGAGCAGTACTTC	CASSWGQGKFYEQYF
TRBD2	TRBV7-3	.	15	TRBJ2-1	TGTGCCAGCAGCTTCGGACTAGCGAAGGGGGGTGAGCAGTTCTTC	CASSFGLAKGGEQFF
.	TRBV7-2	.	15	TRBJ2-2	TGTGCCAGCAGCCCAGAGGCTAGAATCACCGGGGAGCTGTTTTTT	CASSPEARITGELFF
TRBD1	TRBV7-9	.	13	TRBJ1-1	TGTGCCAGCAGCCAGGCTGGGACAGGGGAAGCTTTCTTT	CASSQAGTGEAFF
TRBD2	TRBV5-1	few	11	TRBJ2-1	TGCGCCACCCGGGGGGACAATGAGCAGTTCTTC	CATRGDNEQFF
.	TRBV28	.	16	TRBJ2-6	TGTGCCAGCAGTCAGACAGGCCCCTCTGGGGCCAACGTCCTGACTTTC	CASSQTGPSGANVLTF
TRBD1	TRBV19	few	17	TRBJ2-1	TGTGCCAGTAGTACGGGACAGGGAACTTTCGTTAAAAATGAGCAGTTCTTC	CASSTGQGTFVKNEQFF
TRBD2	TRBV19	.	15	TRBJ2-7	TGTGCCAGTAGTATCGGGACTAGCGGCTCCTACGAGCAGTACTTC	CASSIGTSGSYEQYF
TRBD1	TRBV28	.	16	TRBJ2-7	TGTGCCAGCAGTTTAGAAGAGGGGGACAGCTCCTACGAGCAGTACTTC	CASSLEEGDSSYEQYF
.	TRBV18	once	15	TRBJ1-1	TGTGCCAGCTCACCTTCGGGTGGGGAGGACACTGAAGCTTTCTTT	CASSPSGGEDTEAFF
TRBD1	TRBV29-1	.	14	TRBJ1-1	TGCAGCGTTGGGATGGACAGGGGGGGGACTGAAGCTTTCTTT	CSVGMDRGGTEAFF